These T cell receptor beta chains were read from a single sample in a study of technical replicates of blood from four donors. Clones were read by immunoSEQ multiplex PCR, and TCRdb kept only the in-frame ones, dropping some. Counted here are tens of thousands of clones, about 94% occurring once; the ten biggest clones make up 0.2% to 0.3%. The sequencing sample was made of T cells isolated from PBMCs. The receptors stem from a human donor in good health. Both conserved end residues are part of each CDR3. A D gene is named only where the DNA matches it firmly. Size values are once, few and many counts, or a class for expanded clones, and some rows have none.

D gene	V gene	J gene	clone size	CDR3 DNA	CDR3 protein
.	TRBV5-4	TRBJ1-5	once	TGTGCCAGCAGCTTGGGCGGGGACGGCAATCAGCCCCAGCATTTT	CASSLGGDGNQPQHF
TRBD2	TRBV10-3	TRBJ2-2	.	TGTGCCATCCCCAATTCTAGCGGGGGACCGTCCGGGGAGCTGTTTTTT	CAIPNSSGGPSGELFF
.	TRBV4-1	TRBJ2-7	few	TGCGCCAGCAGCCAAGACAACTACGAGCAGTACTTC	CASSQDNYEQYF
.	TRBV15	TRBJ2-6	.	TGTGCCACCAGCCCCAGGAGAGGGAAGCCCTCTGGGGCCAACGTCCTGACTTTC	CATSPRRGKPSGANVLTF
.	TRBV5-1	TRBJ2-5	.	TGCGCCAGCAGCTTACCCAGGGGAGACGGGGAGACCCAGTACTTC	CASSLPRGDGETQYF
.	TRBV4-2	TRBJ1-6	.	TGTGCCAGCAGCCGCGGACTGCTGGATGGGAATTCACCCCTCCACTTT	CASSRGLLDGNSPLHF
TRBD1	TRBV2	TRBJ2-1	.	TGTGCCAGCGGGGACAGGGCGAATGAGCAGTTCTTC	CASGDRANEQFF
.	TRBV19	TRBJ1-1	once	TGTGCCAGTAGTCATGCCAGGGGCAGATCCAGAGGGTTCACTGAAGCTTTCTTT	CASSHARGRSRGFTEAFF
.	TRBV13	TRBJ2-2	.	TGTGCCAGCAGCTTAGTCAGGACCGGGGAGCTGTTTTTT	CASSLVRTGELFF
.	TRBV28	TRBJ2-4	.	TGTGCCAGCAGTTTAAGAAGACTAGCCAAAAACATTCAGTACTTC	CASSLRRLAKNIQYF
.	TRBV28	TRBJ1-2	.	TGTGCCAGCGGGTTGCCGATCGCGGGGGTGGGGGGCTATGGCTACACCTTC	CASGLPIAGVGGYGYTF
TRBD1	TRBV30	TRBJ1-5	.	TGTGCCTGGACGGGACAGGGGGGCAATCAGCCCCAGCATTTT	CAWTGQGGNQPQHF
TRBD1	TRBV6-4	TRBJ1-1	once	TGTGCCAGCAGTGAAGGGACAGGGGTGAAAGCTTTCTTT	CASSEGTGVKAFF
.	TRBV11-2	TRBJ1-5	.	TGTGCCAGCAGCTTCCAGGCCAGTTCACAGCCCCAGCATTTT	CASSFQASSQPQHF
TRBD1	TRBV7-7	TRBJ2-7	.	TGTGCCAGCAGCCCTGGACAGGGGGCGGTCGAGCAGTACTTC	CASSPGQGAVEQYF
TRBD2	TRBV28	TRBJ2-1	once	TGTGCCAGCAGTTTGATCGGCTGGCGGGAGGTTTTCGGCAATGAGCAGTTCTTC	CASSLIGWREVFGNEQFF
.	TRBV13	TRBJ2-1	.	TGTGCCAGCAGCCCGGCGGGGGAGCAGTTCTTC	CASSPAGEQFF
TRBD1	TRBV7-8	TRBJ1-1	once	TGTGCCAGCAGCTTCAAAAGGGGGCCGGTCACTGAAGCTTTCTTT	CASSFKRGPVTEAFF
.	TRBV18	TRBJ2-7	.	TGTGCCAGCTCACCACCGAGCGAGCCCCAGTACTTC	CASSPPSEPQYF
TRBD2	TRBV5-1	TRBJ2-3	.	TGCGCCAGCAGCTTGACTAGCGGGAGAACAGATACGCAGTATTTT	CASSLTSGRTDTQYF
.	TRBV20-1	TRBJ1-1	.	TGCAGTGCTTATCTGAACACTGAAGCTTTCTTT	CSAYLNTEAFF
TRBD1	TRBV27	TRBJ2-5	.	TGTGCCAGCAGTACTCGGGACAGGGGGCCGGGGGAGACCCAGTACTTC	CASSTRDRGPGETQYF
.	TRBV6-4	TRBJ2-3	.	TGTGCCAGCAGCCCCGTAGGACAGCGCACAGATACGCAGTATTTT	CASSPVGQRTDTQYF
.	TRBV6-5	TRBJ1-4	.	TGTGCCAGCAGTTACACCCAGGCCGGTTATAATGAAAAACTGTTTTTT	CASSYTQAGYNEKLFF
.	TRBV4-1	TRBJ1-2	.	TGCGCCAGCAGGTTGGACAAGTCGGACTATGGCTACACCTTC	CASRLDKSDYGYTF
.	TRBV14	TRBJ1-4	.	TGTGCCAGCAGCCAAGTGTATGCTGGAGGAGCTGAAAAACTGTTTTTT	CASSQVYAGGAEKLFF
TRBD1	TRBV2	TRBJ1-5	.	TGTGCCTGTCAACGAGGGACAGGGGGACAGCCCCAGCATTTT	CACQRGTGGQPQHF
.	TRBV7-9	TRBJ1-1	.	TGTGCCAGCAGCTTATACCGGCTAACCGACGCGGCTGAAGCTTTCTTT	CASSLYRLTDAAEAFF
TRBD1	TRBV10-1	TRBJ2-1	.	TGCGCCAGCAGTCAGGGGGCCTCCTCCTACAATGAGCAGTTCTTC	CASSQGASSYNEQFF
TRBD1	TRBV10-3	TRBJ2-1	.	TGTGCCATCAGTGAGTCGAGGGGACAGGGGGATGAGCAGTTCTTC	CAISESRGQGDEQFF
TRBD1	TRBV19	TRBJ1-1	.	TGTGCCAGTAGTAGACAGGGGAGGACTGAAGCTTTCTTT	CASSRQGRTEAFF
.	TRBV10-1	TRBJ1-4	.	TGCGCCAGCGGACGGGGTCTGAATGAAAAACTGTTTTTT	CASGRGLNEKLFF
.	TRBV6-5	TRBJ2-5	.	TGTGCCTCCCGCGTGGCAGGGAGGGAGACCCAGTACTTC	CASRVAGRETQYF
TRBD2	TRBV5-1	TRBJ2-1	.	TGCGCCAGCAGCTTGTTACTAGCGGGAAAAAATGAGCAGTTCTTC	CASSLLLAGKNEQFF
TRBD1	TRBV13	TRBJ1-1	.	TGTGCCAGCAGCTCCCGGGACAGGGGTTTCACTGAAGCTTTCTTT	CASSSRDRGFTEAFF
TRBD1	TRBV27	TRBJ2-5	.	TGTGCCAGCAGTACCGGGACAGGCAAAGAGACCCAGTACTTC	CASSTGTGKETQYF
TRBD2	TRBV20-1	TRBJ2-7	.	TGCGGAACTAGCGGAACCTACGAGCAGTACTTC	CGTSGTYEQYF
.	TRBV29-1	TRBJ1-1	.	TGCAGCGTTGATGTCGCGGGGGGGTCCGAAGCTTTCTTT	CSVDVAGGSEAFF
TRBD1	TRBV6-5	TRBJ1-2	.	TGTGCCAGCAGACGGGACAGTAACTATGGCTACACCTTC	CASRRDSNYGYTF
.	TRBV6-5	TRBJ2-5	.	TGTGCCAGCAGTTACCGCGGACAGTTAGAAGAGACCCAGTACTTC	CASSYRGQLEETQYF
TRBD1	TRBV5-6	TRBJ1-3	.	TGTGCCAGCAGCTTGTGGAGGGGGGACAGGGGATCTGGAAACACCATATATTTT	CASSLWRGDRGSGNTIYF
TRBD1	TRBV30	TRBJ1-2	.	TGTGCCTGGAGTTACACAGGGGGTCGCGGCTACACCTTC	CAWSYTGGRGYTF
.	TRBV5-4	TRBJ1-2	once	TGTGCCAGCAGCTTGGTAGGACAGTATGGCTACACCTTC	CASSLVGQYGYTF
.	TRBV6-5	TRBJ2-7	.	TGTGCCAGCGCGGGGAGTACATTACGGGAGCAGTACTTC	CASAGSTLREQYF
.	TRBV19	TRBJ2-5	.	TGTGCCAGTAGTATCGGCAGGCAAGAGACCCAGTACTTC	CASSIGRQETQYF
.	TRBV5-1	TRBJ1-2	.	TGCGCCAGCAGCTTGTGGGGCCGCTCCTCGGGCGACTATGGCTACACCTTC	CASSLWGRSSGDYGYTF
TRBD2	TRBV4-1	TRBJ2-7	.	TGCGCCAGCAGCCAAGGGCGAGCGGGGTTCTCCTACGAGCAGTACTTC	CASSQGRAGFSYEQYF
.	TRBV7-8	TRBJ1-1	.	TGTGCCAGCAGCCCATCGACAGGGAACACTGAAGCTTTCTTT	CASSPSTGNTEAFF
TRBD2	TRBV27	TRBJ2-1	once	TGTGCCAGCAGTTTAGTTAGCGGGAGTAACAATGAGCAGTTCTTC	CASSLVSGSNNEQFF
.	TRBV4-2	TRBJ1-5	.	TGTGCCAGCAGCCAAGAACGGGGGTCCTACAATCAGCCCCAGCATTTT	CASSQERGSYNQPQHF
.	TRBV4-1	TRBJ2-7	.	TGCGCCAGCAGCCGCCCGGGGTCCTACGAGCAGTACTTC	CASSRPGSYEQYF
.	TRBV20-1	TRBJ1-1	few	TGCAGTGCCAACAGACAGACCGAAGCTTTCTTT	CSANRQTEAFF